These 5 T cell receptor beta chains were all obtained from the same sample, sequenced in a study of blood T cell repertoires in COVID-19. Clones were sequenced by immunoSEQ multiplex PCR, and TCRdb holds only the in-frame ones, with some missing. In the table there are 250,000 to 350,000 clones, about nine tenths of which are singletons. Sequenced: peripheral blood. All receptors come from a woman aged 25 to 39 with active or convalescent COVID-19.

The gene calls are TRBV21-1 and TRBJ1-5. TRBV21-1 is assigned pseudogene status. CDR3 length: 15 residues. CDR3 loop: CASTSPFGSSQPQHF. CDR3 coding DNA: TGTGCCAGCACATCCCCATTCGGGTCTAGTCAGCCCCAGCATTTT.

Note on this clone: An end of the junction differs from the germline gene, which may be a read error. The CDR3 reads CASSLIPGENAEAFF. Written as DNA, the CDR3 is TGCGCCAGCAGCTTGATCCCAGGGGAGAACGCTGAAGCTTTCTTT. J is TRBJ1-1 and V is TRBV5-1; maybe TRBD1 (6 bases). Germline V lookup: CDR1 SGHRS, CDR2 YFSETQ. The CDR3 has 15 amino acids.

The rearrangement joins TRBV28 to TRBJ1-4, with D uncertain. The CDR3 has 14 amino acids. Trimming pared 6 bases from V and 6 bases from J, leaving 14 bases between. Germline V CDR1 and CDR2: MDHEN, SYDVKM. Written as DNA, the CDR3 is TGTGCCAGCAGATCCGGGAGACAAGATGAAAAACTGTTTTTT. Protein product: CASRSGRQDEKLFF.

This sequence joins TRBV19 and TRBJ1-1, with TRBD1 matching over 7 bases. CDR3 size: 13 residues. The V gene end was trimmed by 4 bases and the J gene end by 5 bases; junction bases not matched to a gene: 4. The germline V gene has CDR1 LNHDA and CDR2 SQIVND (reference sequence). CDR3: CASSTTGWTEAFF. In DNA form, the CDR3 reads TGTGCCAGTAGTACGACAGGGTGGACTGAAGCTTTCTTT.

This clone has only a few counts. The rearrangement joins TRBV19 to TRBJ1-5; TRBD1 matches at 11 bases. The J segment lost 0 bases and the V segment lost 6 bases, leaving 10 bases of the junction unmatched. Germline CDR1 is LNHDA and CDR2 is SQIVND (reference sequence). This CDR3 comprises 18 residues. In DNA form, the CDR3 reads TGTGCCAGTAGCGGACCGGGACAGGGGGTTTATAGCAATCAGCCCCAGCATTTT. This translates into CASSGPGQGVYSNQPQHF.